Sequencing of this T cell receptor beta chain was carried out in a study of neoadjuvant anti-PD-1 for oral cavity cancer. On the study more broadly: Non-progressing patients received a fourth nivolumab dose near day 43, then surgery on days 50-56.

Per germline, CDR1 SGHRS and CDR2 YFSETQ. With 5 bases clipped from V and 5 bases from J, the junction kept 13 bases outside the gene matches. The CDR3 runs 15 residues. Clones were sequenced by immunoSEQ multiplex PCR, and TCRdb holds only the in-frame ones, with some missing. The table has 14,000 or so clones, about 65% seen once. Source: PBMCs, taken before nivolumab (anti-PD-1) treatment. The chain combines TRBV5-1 with TRBJ2-7; 7 positions match TRBD1. The sequence came from a person between 35 and 79 years old with oral cavity squamous cell carcinoma. The CDR3 sequence: CASSSSGRGFDEQYF. CDR3 in DNA: TGCGCCAGCAGTTCCTCAGGCAGGGGGTTCGACGAGCAGTACTTC.